The source of this TCR beta chain is a study of T cell repertoires in cytomegalovirus infection. This clonotype was counted at least ten times. Its antigen remains unknown. There are 15 residues in the CDR3. The germline V gene encodes CDR1 LNHDA and CDR2 SQIVND (reference sequence). Trimming left V 3 bases short and J 0 bases short, with 9 bases between. A single record per CDR3 protein comes from TCRdb applying MiXCR to the reads. The table records approximately 300,000 distinct CDR3 sequences, 25% to 35% of them present only once. This sequence originates from a human donor in good health (CMV status not recorded). Some clones in this sample may be carry-over from other donors' samples. The sample in question was cultured PBMCs, obtained from culture after CMV antigen stimulation. The chain has TRBV19 and TRBJ1-5; D unresolved. CDR3 loop: CASSIPGYSNQPQHF. DNA for the CDR3: TGTGCCAGTAGTATTCCCGGCTATAGCAATCAGCCCCAGCATTTT.